This entry features one T cell receptor (beta chain) sequence. Its antigen is as yet unknown. Trimming cost V 4 bases and J 8 bases; bases outside gene matches: 12. CDR3 length: 16 amino acids. In germline, CDR1 is SGHNT, CDR2 YYREEE (reference sequence). The record originates from a study of cytomegalovirus exposure and HLA in healthy donors. In the study overall: Early released data comprised about 84 million unique TCRs from HLA-typed donors.

Study findings and constraints: Donors belonging to an Asian-associated ancestry cluster reportedly showed fewer N-insertions in productive TCRs than the 666-donor mean, according to what a later analysis found.

PCR involved 60 Vbeta and 13 Jbeta primers. Measured with immunoSEQ multiplex PCR; TCRdb has only the in-frame clones, and not every one. The data show about 130,000 clones, around four fifths seen once. The TCR sequence derives from a boy younger than 18 in good health and CMV-seronegative. The sample taken for sequencing was PBMCs. The chain is built from TRBV5-4 and TRBJ2-1; 10 bases align to TRBD2. DNA for the CDR3: TGTGCCAGCAGCCCCCGGGTTCTAGCGGGAGTCGATGAGCAGTTCTTC. Protein product: CASSPRVLAGVDEQFF.